This TCR beta chain was recorded in a study of shared T cell receptors in the human thymus. Profiling relied on immunoSEQ multiplex PCR, and the TCRdb table lists in-frame clones only, not all of them. The repertoire has 500,000 to 550,000 clones, around three quarters of them found once; the top ten carry 0.013%. J lost 10 bases, V lost 4 bases, and 11 bases had no gene match. This CDR3 comprises 16 residues. Germline CDR1 is MGHRA and CDR2 is YSYEKL. This same sample was also part of a study on human thymus T cells.

V and J are TRBV4-1 and TRBJ2-1; 12 bases agree with TRBD2. Sequenced input: thymocytes. This sequence originates from a boy under three years old with a congenital heart defect. CDR3 residues: CASSPTLAGGRMEQFF. CDR3 in DNA: TGCGCCAGCAGCCCAACCCTAGCGGGAGGGCGTATGGAGCAGTTCTTC.